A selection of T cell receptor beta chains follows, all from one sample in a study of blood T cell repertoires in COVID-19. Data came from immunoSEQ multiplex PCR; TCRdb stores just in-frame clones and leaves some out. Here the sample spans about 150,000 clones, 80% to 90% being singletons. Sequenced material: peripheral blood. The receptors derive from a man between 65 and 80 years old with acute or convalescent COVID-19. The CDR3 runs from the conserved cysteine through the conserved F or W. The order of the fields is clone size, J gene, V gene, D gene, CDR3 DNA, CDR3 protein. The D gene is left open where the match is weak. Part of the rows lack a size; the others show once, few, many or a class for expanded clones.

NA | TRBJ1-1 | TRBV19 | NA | TGTGCCAGTAATAGGCCCCCGGAGGACACTGAAGCTTTCTTT | CASNRPPEDTEAFF
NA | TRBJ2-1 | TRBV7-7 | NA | TGTGCTAGCAGCGTGGACTCTGACAATGAGCAGTTCTTC | CASSVDSDNEQFF
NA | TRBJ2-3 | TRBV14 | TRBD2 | TGTGCCAGCAGCCAGGGACTAGCGGGGGATACGCAGTATTTT | CASSQGLAGDTQYF
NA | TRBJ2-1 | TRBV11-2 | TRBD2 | TGTGCCAGCAGCTTAGGGGGGGGAGGGCCCAGCAATGAGCAGTTCTTC | CASSLGGGGPSNEQFF
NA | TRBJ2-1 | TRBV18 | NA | TGTGCCAGCTCACCTTTAGGGGGGGGAAAACGCAATGAGCAGTTCTTC | CASSPLGGGKRNEQFF
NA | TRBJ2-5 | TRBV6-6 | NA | TGTGCCAGCAGTTACCAAAGCCTTGACGGGGAGACCCAGTACTTC | CASSYQSLDGETQYF
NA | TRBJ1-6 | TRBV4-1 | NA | TGCGCCAGCAGCCAAGAGGCGGCAGCCCCAGCCCTCCACTTT | CASSQEAAAPALHF
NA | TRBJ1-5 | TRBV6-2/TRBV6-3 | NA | TGTGCCAGCAGTTACTGGTCAGGGGTGGATATTAGCAATCAGCCCCAGCATTTT | CASSYWSGVDISNQPQHF
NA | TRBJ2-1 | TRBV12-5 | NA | TGTGCTAGTGGTTTGGGGGCCCATGAGCAGTTCTTC | CASGLGAHEQFF
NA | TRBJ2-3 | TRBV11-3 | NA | TGTGCCAGCAGCTTAGGAAAGTTAAGGGGCCTCACAGATACGCAGTATTTT | CASSLGKLRGLTDTQYF
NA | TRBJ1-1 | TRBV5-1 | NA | TGCGCCAGCAGCTTCTGGAGGCACCAAGGCACTGAAGCTTTCTTT | CASSFWRHQGTEAFF
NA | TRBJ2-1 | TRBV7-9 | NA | TGTGCCAGCAGCTTATTCGATGAGCAGTTCTTC | CASSLFDEQFF
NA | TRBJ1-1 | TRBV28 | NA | TGTGCCAGCAGTTTTGGAGATCGGGGTGAAGCTTTCTTT | CASSFGDRGEAFF
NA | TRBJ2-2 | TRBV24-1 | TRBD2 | TGTGCCACCAGAGGGACTAGCGGGCGCACCGGGGAGCTGTTTTTT | CATRGTSGRTGELFF
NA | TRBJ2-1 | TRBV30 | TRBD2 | TGTGCCTGGAGTTGGGAGGGCGACAATGAGCAGTTCTTC | CAWSWEGDNEQFF
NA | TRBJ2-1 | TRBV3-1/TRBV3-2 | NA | TGTGCCAGCAGCCATTTTCGGTCTAGCCCTAACAATGAGCAGTTCTTC | CASSHFRSSPNNEQFF
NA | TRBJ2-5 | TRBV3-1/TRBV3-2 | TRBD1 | TGTGCCAGCACCAGGACAGGAGAGACCCAGTACTTC | CASTRTGETQYF
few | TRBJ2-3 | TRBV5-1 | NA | TGCGCCAGCAGCTTGTATGGCGGGGAGACTGCAGATACGCAGTATTTT | CASSLYGGETADTQYF
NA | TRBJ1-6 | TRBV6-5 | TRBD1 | TGTGCCAGCAGTTACTCGCGACAGGGAAATTCACCCCTCCACTTT | CASSYSRQGNSPLHF
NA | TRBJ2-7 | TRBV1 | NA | TGCACCAGCAGCCAGCGACAGGGGCAGTGCGACGAGCAGTACTTC | CTSSQRQGQCDEQYF
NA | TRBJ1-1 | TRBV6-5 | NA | TGTGCCAGCAGTCCCCGGTCGGTCTTTGAAGCTTTCTTT | CASSPRSVFEAFF
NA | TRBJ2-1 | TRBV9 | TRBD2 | TGTGCCAGCAGCGTAGGGACTAGCGGGAGCTTGCAGTTCTTC | CASSVGTSGSLQFF
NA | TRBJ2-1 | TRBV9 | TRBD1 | TGTGCCAGCAGCTCCTCCGGGACAGGGGAGTACAATGAGCAGTTCTTC | CASSSSGTGEYNEQFF
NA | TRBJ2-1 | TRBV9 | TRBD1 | TGTGCCAGCAGCCCACAGGGGGGAGCCTACAATGAGCAGTTCTTC | CASSPQGGAYNEQFF